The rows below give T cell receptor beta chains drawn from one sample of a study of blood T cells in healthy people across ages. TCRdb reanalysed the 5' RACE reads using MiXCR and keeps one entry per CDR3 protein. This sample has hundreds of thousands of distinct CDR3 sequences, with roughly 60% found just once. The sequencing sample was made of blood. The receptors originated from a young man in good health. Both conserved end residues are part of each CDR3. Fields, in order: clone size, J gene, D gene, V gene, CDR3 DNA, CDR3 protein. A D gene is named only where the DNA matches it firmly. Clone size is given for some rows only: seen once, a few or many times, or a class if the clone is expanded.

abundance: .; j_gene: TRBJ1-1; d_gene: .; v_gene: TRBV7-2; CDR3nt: TGTGCCAGCAGCTTACGGGGGGACGGAGAAGCTTTCTTT; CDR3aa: CASSLRGDGEAFF
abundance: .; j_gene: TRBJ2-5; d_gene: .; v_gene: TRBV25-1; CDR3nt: TGTGCCAGCAGCGACCAACTGGGGACCCAGTACTTC; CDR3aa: CASSDQLGTQYF
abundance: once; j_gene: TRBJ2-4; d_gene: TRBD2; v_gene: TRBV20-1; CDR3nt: TGCAGTGCTAGAGAGGGAGGGACCGGGTGGGCCAAAAACATTCAGTACTTC; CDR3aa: CSAREGGTGWAKNIQYF
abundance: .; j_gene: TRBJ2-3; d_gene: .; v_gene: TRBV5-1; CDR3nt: TGCGCCAGCAGCCCCCGGCAGGGAAAAGATACGCAGTATTTT; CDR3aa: CASSPRQGKDTQYF
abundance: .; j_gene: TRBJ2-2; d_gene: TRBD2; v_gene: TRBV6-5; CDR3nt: TGTGCCAGCAGGCCACTAGCGGGAGAGAGTACCGGGGAGCTGTTTTTT; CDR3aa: CASRPLAGESTGELFF
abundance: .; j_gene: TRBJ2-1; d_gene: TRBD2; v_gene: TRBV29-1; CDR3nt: TGCAGCGTCACCCTGCCGTCACTAGCGGGGTACAATGAGCAGTTCTTC; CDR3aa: CSVTLPSLAGYNEQFF
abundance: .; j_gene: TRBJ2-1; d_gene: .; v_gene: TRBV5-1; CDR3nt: TGCGCCAGCAGCCCGGAGGGGGGAGGAAACAATGAGCAGTTCTTC; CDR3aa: CASSPEGGGNNEQFF
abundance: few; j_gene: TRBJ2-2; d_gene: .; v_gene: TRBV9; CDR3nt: TGTGCCAGCAGCGTGGGCCCGGGCGGCGGGGAGCTGTTTTTT; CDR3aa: CASSVGPGGGELFF
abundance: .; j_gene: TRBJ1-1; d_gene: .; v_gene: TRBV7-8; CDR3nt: TGTGCCAGCAGTGGGAACAGCTTGAACACTGAAGCTTTCTTT; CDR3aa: CASSGNSLNTEAFF
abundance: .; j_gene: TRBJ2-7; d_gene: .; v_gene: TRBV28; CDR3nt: TGTGCCAGCACCCTAGGACTTTCGGGCTACGAGCAGTACTTC; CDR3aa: CASTLGLSGYEQYF
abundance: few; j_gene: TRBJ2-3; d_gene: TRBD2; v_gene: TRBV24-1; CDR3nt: TGTGCCACCAGTGACCCCCAGCGGGGGTCTAGCACAGATACGCAGTATTTT; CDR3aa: CATSDPQRGSSTDTQYF
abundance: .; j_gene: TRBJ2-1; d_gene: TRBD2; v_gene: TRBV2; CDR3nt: TGTGCCATACTACTAGCGGGAGAAGCCGAGCAGTTCTTC; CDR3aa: CAILLAGEAEQFF
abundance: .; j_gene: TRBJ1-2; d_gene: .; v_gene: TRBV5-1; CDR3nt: TGCGCCAGCAGCTCCCGGGGAGGAGAGTATGGCTACACCTTC; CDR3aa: CASSSRGGEYGYTF
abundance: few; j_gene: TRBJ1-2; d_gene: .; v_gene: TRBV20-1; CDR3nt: TGCAGTGCAGACAGTACCGCTGACTATGGCTACACCTTC; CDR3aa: CSADSTADYGYTF
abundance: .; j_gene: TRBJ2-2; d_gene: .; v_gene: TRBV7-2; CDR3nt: TGTGCCAGCAGCTCGGAGGGCACCGGGGAGCTGTTTTTT; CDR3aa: CASSSEGTGELFF
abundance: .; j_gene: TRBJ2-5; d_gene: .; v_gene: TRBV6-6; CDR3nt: TGTGCCAGCAGCCACAGGGACCAAGAGACCCAGTACTTC; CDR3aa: CASSHRDQETQYF
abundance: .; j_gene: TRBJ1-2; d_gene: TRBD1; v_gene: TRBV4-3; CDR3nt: TGCGCCAGCAGCCAAGATGGACTGGGACAGATGGGCTACACCTTC; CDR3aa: CASSQDGLGQMGYTF
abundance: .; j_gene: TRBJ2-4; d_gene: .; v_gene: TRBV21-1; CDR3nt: TGTGCCAGCATTGATAGGACAGCCAAAAACATTCAGTACTTC; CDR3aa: CASIDRTAKNIQYF
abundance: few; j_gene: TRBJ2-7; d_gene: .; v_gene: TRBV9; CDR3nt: TGTGGGAGAAAAATTGGGTTCCCACTTCCCCACTACGAGCAGTACTTC; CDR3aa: CGRKIGFPLPHYEQYF
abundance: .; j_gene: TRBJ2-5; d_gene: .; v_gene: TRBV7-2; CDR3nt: TGTGCCAGCAGCCCAATGGCACAAGAGACCCAGTACTTC; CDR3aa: CASSPMAQETQYF
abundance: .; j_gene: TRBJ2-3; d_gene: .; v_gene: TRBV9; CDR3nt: TGTGCCAGCAGCGTAGTGGCAGGCGGGGGCACAGATACGCAGTATTTT; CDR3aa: CASSVVAGGGTDTQYF
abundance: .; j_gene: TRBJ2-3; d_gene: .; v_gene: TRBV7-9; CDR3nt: TGTGCCAGCAGCACTGGTGGAGGACCCACAGATACGCAGTATTTT; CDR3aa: CASSTGGGPTDTQYF